These 11 T cell receptor beta chains were sequenced from one sample in a study of blood T cell repertoires in COVID-19 (dated by TCRdb to 2019 to 2021). Libraries came from the immunoSEQ multiplex PCR assay. TCRdb took over this immuneACCESS table, retaining in-frame rearrangements with V and J assigned. Such tables are incomplete; in checked studies, under half of the missing clones stem from an unresolved V gene, and the remainder is unexplained. This sample has about 86,000 clones in its table, and over 80% of those were observed once. Of the sample, about 1% falls within the top ten clones. The sample was peripheral blood. Receptor source: a human donor in a cohort sampled during active COVID-19.

This clone was seen only once. The chain uses TRBV28 and TRBJ1-6; 11 nucleotides align to TRBD1. Per the germline V gene, CDR1 is MDHEN and CDR2 is SYDVKM. The CDR3 length is 14 residues. Losses at the gene ends were 2 bases for V and 9 bases for J; bases not matched to a gene: 0. The CDR3 is CASSLGTGGSPLHF. DNA for the CDR3: TGTGCCAGCAGTTTAGGGACAGGGGGTTCACCCCTCCACTTT.

In this sample, this clone turned up once. The chain joins TRBV28 to TRBJ2-7; D perhaps matches TRBD2 (7 bases). Trimming shortened V by 7 bases and J by 5 bases, and 18 bases separated the two germline ends. Germline V gives CDR1 MDHEN, CDR2 SYDVKM. The CDR3 covers 14 residues. For the CDR3, the DNA is TGTGCCAGCACCCCCAGGGGAGGGGAGGACGAGCAGTACTTC. Protein: CASTPRGGEDEQYF.

This chain uses TRBV7-8 with TRBJ1-5; D remains ambiguous. Germline assignment: CDR1 SGHVS and CDR2 FQNEAQ. The CDR3 is 14 residues long. Trimming removed 2 bases at V and 4 bases at J, with 9 bases between. The CDR3 nucleotides read TGTGCCAGCAGCTTAAATCGAGAGAATCAGCCCCAGCATTTT. Protein: CASSLNRENQPQHF.

The chain carries TRBV7-3 and TRBJ2-2; 7 bases are a match to TRBD1. This CDR3 contains 16 residues. Germline lookup yields CDR1 SGHTA and CDR2 FQGTGA. J lost 2 bases, V lost 5 bases, and 8 bases had no gene match. In DNA form, the CDR3 reads TGTGCCAGCAGCGCCTCGACAGGGACAAACACCGGGGAGCTGTTTTTT. This gives the protein CASSASTGTNTGELFF.

The chain links TRBV10-3 to TRBJ1-5; D is possibly TRBD1 (6 bases). V dropped 2 bases and J dropped 2 bases, with 13 bases sitting between them. The CDR3 extends over 16 amino acids. The germline CDR1 and CDR2 sequences are ENHRY and SYGVKD. As DNA, the CDR3 is TGTGCCATCAGTGAGAGGGGGGGAGGCGGCAATCAGCCCCAGCATTTT. Protein product: CAISERGGGGNQPQHF.

The J gene is TRBJ1-2, the V gene TRBV6-5, with D perhaps TRBD1 (6 bases). Germline lookup yields CDR1 MNHEY and CDR2 SVGAGI. The CDR3 has 13 amino acids. V was pared by 6 bases and J by 2 bases, with 10 bases between. CDR3: CASSLGQNYGYTF. As DNA, the CDR3 is TGTGCCAGCAGCTTGGGACAAAACTATGGCTACACCTTC.

The V and J genes are TRBV5-8 and TRBJ2-7, with D uncertain. V gave up 0 bases and J gave up 1 base, with 5 bases separating them. Germline values: CDR1 SGHTS, CDR2 YDEGEE. CDR3 length: 13 amino acids. DNA of the CDR3: TGTGCCAGCAGCTTGGGGGCGTCCTACGAGCAGTACTTC. Translated: CASSLGASYEQYF.

The chain couples TRBV19 to TRBJ2-7; D may be TRBD1 (6 bases). Trimming cost V 0 bases and J 2 bases, with 14 bases left between them. The CDR3 length is 16 residues. CDR1 and CDR2 from the germline V gene are LNHDA and SQIVND (reference sequence). Written as DNA, the CDR3 is TGTGCCAGTAGTATAGACCCCCACAGGGCCGCCTACGAGCAGTACTTC. Protein: CASSIDPHRAAYEQYF.

V is TRBV5-5 and J is TRBJ2-7; 10 bases agree with TRBD1. Germline V gives CDR1 SGHKS, CDR2 YYEKEE (reference sequence). Trimming cost V 2 bases and J 4 bases; bases outside gene matches: 3. The CDR3 contains 14 residues. The DNA of the CDR3 is TGTGCCAGCAGCTTCGGGACAGGGGAGTACGAGCAGTACTTC. Its translation is CASSFGTGEYEQYF.

The genes are TRBV5-4 and TRBJ2-5; maybe TRBD1 (6 bases). Germline V CDR1 and CDR2: SGHNT, YYREEE (reference sequence). Trimming cost V 1 base and J 4 bases, with 14 bases left between them. CDR3 length equals 15 residues. CDR3 sequence: CASSLWQGLGETQYF. In DNA, the CDR3 is TGTGCCAGCAGCTTGTGGCAGGGGCTCGGAGAGACCCAGTACTTC.

This chain uses TRBV7-3 with TRBJ2-6; TRBD1 aligns across 8 bases. Trimming removed 5 bases from V and 0 bases from J; junction bases left unmatched: 9. The CDR3 loop spans 18 amino acids. Germline assignment: CDR1 SGHTA and CDR2 FQGTGA. The CDR3, as DNA: TGTGCCAGCAGCACGCCGGGACAGGTGAGCTCTGGGGCCAACGTCCTGACTTTC. It codes for CASSTPGQVSSGANVLTF.